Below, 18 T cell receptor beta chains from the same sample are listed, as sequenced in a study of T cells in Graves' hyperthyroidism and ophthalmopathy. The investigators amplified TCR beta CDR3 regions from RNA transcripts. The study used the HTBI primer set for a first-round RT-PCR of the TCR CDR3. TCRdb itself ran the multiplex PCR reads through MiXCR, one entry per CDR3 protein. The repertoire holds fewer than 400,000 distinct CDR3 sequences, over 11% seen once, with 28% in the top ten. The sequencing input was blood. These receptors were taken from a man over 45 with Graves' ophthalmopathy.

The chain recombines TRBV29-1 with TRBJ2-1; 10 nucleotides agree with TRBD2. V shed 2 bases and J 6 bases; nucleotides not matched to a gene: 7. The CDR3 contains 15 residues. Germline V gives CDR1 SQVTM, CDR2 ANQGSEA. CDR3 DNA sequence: TGCAGCGTTGAACACTTCGGGACTAGCGTCAATGAGCAGTTCTTC. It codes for CSVEHFGTSVNEQFF.

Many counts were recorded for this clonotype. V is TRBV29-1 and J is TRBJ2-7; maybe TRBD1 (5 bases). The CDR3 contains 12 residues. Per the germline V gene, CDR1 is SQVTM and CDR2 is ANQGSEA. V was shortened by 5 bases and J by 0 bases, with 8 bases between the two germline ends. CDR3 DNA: TGCAGCGTTTTACAGGCCTCCTACGAGCAGTACTTC. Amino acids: CSVLQASYEQYF.

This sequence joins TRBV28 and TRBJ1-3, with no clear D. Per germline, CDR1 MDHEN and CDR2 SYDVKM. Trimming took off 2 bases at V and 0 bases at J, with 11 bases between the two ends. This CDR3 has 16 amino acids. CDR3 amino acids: CASSLRFLLSGNTIYF. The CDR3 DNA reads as TGTGCCAGCAGTTTACGCTTCTTACTCTCTGGAAACACCATATATTTT.

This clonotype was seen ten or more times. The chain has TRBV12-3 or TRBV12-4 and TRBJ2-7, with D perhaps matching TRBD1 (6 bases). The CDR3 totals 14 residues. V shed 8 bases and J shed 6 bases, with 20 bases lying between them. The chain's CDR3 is CASQFNRAVGEQYF. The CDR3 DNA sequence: TGTGCCAGCCAGTTTAACAGGGCGGTAGGCGAGCAGTACTTC.

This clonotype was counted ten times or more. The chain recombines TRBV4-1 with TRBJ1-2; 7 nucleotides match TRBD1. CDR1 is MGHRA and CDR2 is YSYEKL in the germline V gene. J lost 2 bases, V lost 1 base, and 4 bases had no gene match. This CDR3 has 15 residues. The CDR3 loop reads CASSQGDSSNYGYTF. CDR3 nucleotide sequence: TGCGCCAGCAGCCAAGGGGACAGCTCGAACTATGGCTACACCTTC.

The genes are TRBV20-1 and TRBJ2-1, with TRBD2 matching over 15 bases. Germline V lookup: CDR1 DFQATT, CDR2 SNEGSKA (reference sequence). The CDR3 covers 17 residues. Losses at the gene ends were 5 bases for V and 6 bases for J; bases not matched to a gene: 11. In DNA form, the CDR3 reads TGCAGTGCTGGACTAGCGGGAGGGCCGGGACTTTTCAATGAGCAGTTCTTC. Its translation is CSAGLAGGPGLFNEQFF.

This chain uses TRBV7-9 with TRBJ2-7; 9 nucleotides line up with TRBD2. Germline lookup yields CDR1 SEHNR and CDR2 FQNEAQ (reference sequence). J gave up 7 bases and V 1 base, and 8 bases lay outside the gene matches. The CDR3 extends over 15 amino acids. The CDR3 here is CASSLGISGSKEQYF. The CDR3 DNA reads TGTGCCAGCAGCTTAGGTATTAGCGGGAGTAAAGAGCAGTACTTC.

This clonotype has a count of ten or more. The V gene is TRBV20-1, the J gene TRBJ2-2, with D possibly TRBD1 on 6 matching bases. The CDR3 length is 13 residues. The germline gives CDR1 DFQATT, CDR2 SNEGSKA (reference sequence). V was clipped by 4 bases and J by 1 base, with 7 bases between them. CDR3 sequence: CSAKGQNTGELFF. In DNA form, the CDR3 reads TGCAGTGCTAAGGGACAGAACACCGGGGAGCTGTTTTTT.

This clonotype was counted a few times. In DNA form, the CDR3 reads TGTGCCAGCAGCAACCGGGACGGGAATTCACCCCTCCACTTT. It translates to CASSNRDGNSPLHF. The rearrangement links TRBV7-2 to TRBJ1-6; a weak D match, TRBD1 (5 bases). Germline loops: CDR1 SGHTA, CDR2 FQGNSA. The CDR3 has 14 amino acids. The ends were cut back, 5 bases at V and 7 bases at J, with 12 bases in the middle.

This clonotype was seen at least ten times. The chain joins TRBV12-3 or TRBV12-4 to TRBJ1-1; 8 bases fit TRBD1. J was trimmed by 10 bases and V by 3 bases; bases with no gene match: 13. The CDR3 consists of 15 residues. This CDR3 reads CASSFSDRTGFRAFF. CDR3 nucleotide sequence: TGTGCCAGCAGTTTCAGCGACAGGACAGGGTTCCGAGCTTTCTTT.

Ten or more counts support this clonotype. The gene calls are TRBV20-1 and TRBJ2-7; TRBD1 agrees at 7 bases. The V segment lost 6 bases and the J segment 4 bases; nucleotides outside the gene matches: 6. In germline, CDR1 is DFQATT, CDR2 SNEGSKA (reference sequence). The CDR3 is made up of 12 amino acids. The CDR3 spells CSAPGTAYEQYF. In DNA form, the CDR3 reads TGCAGTGCCCCTGGGACAGCTTACGAGCAGTACTTC.

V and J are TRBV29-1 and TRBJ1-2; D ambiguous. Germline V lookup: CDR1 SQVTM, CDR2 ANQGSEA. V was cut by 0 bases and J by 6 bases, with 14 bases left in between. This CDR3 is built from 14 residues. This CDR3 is CSVEDRAGYHGYTF. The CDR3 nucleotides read TGCAGCGTTGAAGATCGGGCAGGATATCATGGCTACACCTTC.

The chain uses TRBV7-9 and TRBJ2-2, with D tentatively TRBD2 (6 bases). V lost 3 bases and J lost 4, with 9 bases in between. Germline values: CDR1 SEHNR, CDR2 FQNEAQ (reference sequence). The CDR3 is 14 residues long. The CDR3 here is CASSFEEGTGELFF. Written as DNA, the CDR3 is TGTGCCAGCAGCTTTGAGGAGGGCACCGGGGAGCTGTTTTTT.

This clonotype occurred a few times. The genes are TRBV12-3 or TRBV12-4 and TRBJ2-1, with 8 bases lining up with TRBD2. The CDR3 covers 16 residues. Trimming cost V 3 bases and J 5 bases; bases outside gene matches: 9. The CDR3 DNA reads TGTGCCAGCAGTTTGAGGACAGCGGGAGCCCACAATGAGCAGTTCTTC. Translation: CASSLRTAGAHNEQFF.

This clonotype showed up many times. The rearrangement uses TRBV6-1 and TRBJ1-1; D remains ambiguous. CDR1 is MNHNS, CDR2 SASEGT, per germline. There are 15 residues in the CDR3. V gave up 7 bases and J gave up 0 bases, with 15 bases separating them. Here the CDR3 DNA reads TGTGCCAGCACCGTGAGGTGGTCAGTGAACACTGAAGCTTTCTTT. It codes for CASTVRWSVNTEAFF.

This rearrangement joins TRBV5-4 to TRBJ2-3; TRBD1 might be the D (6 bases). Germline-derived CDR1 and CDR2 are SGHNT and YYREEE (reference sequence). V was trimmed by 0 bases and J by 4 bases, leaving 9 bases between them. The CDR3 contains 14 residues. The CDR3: CASSLGQAADTQYF. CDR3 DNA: TGTGCCAGCAGCTTGGGACAGGCGGCAGATACGCAGTATTTT.

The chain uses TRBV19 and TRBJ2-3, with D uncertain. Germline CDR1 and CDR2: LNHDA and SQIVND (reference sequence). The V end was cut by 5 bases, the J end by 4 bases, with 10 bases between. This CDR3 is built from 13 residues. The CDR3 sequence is CASSPSPADTQYF. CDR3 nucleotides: TGTGCCAGTAGTCCCAGCCCGGCAGATACGCAGTATTTT.

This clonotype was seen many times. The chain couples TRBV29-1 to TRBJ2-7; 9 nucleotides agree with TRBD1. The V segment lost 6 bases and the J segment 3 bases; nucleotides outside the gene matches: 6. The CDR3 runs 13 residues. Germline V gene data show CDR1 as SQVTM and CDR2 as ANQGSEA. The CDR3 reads CSVRDRVIYEQYF. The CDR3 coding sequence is TGCAGCGTCCGGGACAGGGTAATCTACGAGCAGTACTTC.